Detailed here is one T cell receptor (beta chain). A read error is possible here, since a much larger clone lies one base away. Per the germline V gene, CDR1 is DFQATT and CDR2 is SNEGSKA (reference sequence). This CDR3 is built from 14 residues. The sample is drawn from a study of blood T cells in healthy people across ages. The study recruited healthy Caucasian donors from Russia who were aged about 6 to 90. Together with a sample-barcoded 5' primer, a J-beta primer mix was included in a second PCR lasting roughly 6 to 12 cycles. A template-switch adaptor with 12 random nucleotides tagged each cDNA molecule. MiXCR was run by TCRdb on the 5' RACE reads, yielding one entry per CDR3 protein. This sample has 1.5 million to 2 million distinct CDR3 sequences, with 28% found just once.

Source material: blood. The genes are TRBV20-1 and TRBJ1-6, with TRBD1 matching over 12 bases. The source is a woman aged 25 to 39 in good health. The CDR3: CSARGDRGLFPPHF. CDR3 nucleotide sequence: TGCAGTGCTAGAGGGGACAGGGGGCTTTTTCCCCCCCACTTT.